A single sample is the source of the 5 T cell receptor beta chains below, sequenced in a study of neurological immune-mediated disorders (dated by TCRdb to between 2019 and 2020). In light of the paper, this sample's time point label describes: longitudinal time-point 1 (baseline). Library prep was done by 5' RACE. Sequencing used an Illumina HiSeq 2500. Clones were called with MiXCR by TCRdb after fastp trimmed the public reads at Q25, and only in-frame beta chains were retained. Records with the same CDR3 protein are collapsed into one entry carrying the most frequent genes and DNA. Across this sample there are tens of thousands of distinct CDR3 sequences, with about 3.3% seen only once. The top ten hold 7.5% to 8.5% of the sample. Sequencing was carried out using PBMCs. The receptors were sampled from a woman between 55 and 75 years old with multiple sclerosis.

This clonotype has at least ten counts. The J gene is TRBJ1-1, the V gene TRBV27; TRBD1 aligns across 8 bases. CDR1 and CDR2 from the germline V gene are MNHEY and SMNVEV (reference sequence). Trimming took 6 bases from V and 3 from J; bases not matched to a gene: 12. This CDR3 has 16 residues. CDR3 coding DNA: TGTGCCAGCAGCCTAACGGACAGGGATCGGTACACTGAAGCTTTCTTT. It codes for CASSLTDRDRYTEAFF.

This clonotype was counted at least ten times. CDR3 DNA sequence: TGCGCCAGCAGCTTGGAAGGGACAGGGGGCACAGATACGCAGTATTTT. This gives the protein CASSLEGTGGTDTQYF. The rearrangement joins TRBV5-1 to TRBJ2-3; 10 bases match TRBD1. V was clipped by 0 bases and J by 1 base; unmatched bases: 2. The CDR3 loop spans 16 amino acids. CDR1 and CDR2 (germline): SGHRS, YFSETQ.

As to this clonotype: This CDR3 is missing its conserved last phenylalanine or tryptophan, likely due to a read error. This chain connects TRBV20-1 to TRBJ2-2; D remains ambiguous. This CDR3 region has 11 residues. The germline gives CDR1 DFQATT, CDR2 SNEGSKA (reference sequence). V was trimmed by 5 bases and J by 7 bases, leaving 8 bases between them. The CDR3 region has the DNA TGCAGTGCTCCGAGGTTCGGGGAGCTGTTTAAT. It is translated as CSAPRFGELFN.

This clonotype was detected ten times or more. This chain uses TRBV20-1 with TRBJ2-7; D uncertain. Trimming stripped 3 bases from V and 7 bases from J, with 13 bases between. The CDR3 sequence is 12 residues long. Germline CDR1 is DFQATT and CDR2 is SNEGSKA (reference sequence). The CDR3 region has the DNA TGCAGTGCTAGTCCCCGACTCGGGGAGCAGTACTTC. Protein product: CSASPRLGEQYF.

This clonotype occurred many times. This chain uses TRBV5-1 with TRBJ2-5; no reliable D call. V was pared by 2 bases and J by 5 bases, with 7 bases between. CDR1 SGHRS and CDR2 YFSETQ come from the germline V gene. The CDR3 contains 12 residues. This CDR3 is CASSFRGETQYF. Here the CDR3 DNA reads TGCGCCAGCAGCTTCCGTGGTGAGACCCAGTACTTC.